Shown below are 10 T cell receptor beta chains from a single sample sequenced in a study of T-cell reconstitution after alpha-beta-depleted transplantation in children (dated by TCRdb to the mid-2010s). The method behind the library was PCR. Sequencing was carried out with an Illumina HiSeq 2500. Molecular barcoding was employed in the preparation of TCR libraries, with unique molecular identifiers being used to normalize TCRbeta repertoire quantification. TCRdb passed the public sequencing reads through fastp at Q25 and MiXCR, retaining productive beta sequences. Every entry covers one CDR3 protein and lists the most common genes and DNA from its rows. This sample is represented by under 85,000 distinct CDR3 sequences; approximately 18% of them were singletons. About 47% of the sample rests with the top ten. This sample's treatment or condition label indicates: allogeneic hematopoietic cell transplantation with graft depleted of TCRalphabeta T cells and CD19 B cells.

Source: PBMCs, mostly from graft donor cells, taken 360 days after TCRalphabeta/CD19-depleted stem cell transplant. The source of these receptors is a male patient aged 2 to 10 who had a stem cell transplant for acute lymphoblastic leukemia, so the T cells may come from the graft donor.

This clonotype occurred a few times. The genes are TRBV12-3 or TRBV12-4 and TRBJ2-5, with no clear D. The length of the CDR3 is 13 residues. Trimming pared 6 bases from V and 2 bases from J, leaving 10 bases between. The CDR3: CASRGTEQETQYF. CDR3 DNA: TGTGCCAGCAGGGGAACTGAGCAAGAGACCCAGTACTTC.

The CDR3 loop reads CASSWGLAGAFTLLAKNIQYF. CDR3 nucleotides: TGTGCCAGCAGTTGGGGACTAGCGGGAGCCTTTACCCTTCTAGCCAAAAACATTCAGTACTTC. The chain recombines TRBV12-3 or TRBV12-4 with TRBJ2-4; 14 positions agree with TRBD2. The CDR3 contains 21 residues. The J segment lost 0 bases and the V segment lost 4 bases, leaving 14 bases of the junction unmatched.

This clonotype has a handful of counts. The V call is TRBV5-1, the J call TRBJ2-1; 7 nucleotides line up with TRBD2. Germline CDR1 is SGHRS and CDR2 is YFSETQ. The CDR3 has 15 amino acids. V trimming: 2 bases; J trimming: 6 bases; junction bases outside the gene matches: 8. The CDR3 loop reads CASSFRGRDFNEQFF. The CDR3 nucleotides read TGCGCCAGCAGCTTCCGCGGGAGAGATTTCAATGAGCAGTTCTTC.

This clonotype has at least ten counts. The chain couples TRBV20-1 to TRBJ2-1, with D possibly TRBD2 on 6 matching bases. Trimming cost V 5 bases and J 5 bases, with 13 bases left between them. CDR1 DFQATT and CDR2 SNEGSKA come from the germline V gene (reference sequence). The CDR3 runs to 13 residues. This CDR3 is CSAESGSDNEQFF. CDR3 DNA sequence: TGCAGTGCTGAGTCCGGGAGCGACAATGAGCAGTTCTTC.

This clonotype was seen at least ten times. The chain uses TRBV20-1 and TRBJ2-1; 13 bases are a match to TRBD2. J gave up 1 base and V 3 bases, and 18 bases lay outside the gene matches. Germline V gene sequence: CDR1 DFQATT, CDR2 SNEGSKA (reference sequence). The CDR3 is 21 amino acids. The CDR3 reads CSASMDRWTSGSTGSYNEQFF. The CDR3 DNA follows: TGCAGTGCTAGTATGGATCGTTGGACTAGCGGGAGTACCGGGTCCTACAATGAGCAGTTCTTC.

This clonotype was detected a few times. The CDR3 sequence is CSAPWQSTDTQYF. CDR3 DNA: TGCAGCGCCCCTTGGCAGTCCACAGATACGCAGTATTTT. The chain joins TRBV29-1 to TRBJ2-3; D gene ambiguous. V lost 7 bases to trimming and J lost 2 bases, with 13 bases between them. The length of the CDR3 is 13 residues. Germline values: CDR1 SQVTM, CDR2 ANQGSEA.

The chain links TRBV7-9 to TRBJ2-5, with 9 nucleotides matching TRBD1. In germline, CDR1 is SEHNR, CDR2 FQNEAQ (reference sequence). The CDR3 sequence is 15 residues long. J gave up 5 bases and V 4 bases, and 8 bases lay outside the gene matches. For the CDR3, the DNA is TGTGCCAGCAGCTACGGGGGCGGACAGGGGGAGACCCAGTACTTC. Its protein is CASSYGGGQGETQYF.

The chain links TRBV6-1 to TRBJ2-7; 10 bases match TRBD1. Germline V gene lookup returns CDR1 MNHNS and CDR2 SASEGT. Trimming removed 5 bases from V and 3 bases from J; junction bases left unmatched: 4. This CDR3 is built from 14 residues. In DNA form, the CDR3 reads TGTGCCAGCAGTCCTCGGACAGGGGGCTACGAGCAGTACTTC. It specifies CASSPRTGGYEQYF.

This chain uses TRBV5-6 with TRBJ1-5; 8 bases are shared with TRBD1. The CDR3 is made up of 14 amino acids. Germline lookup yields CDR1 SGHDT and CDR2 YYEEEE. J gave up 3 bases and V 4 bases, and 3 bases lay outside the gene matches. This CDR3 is CASSRTGINQPQHF. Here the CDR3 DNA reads TGTGCCAGCAGCCGGACAGGGATCAATCAGCCCCAGCATTTT.

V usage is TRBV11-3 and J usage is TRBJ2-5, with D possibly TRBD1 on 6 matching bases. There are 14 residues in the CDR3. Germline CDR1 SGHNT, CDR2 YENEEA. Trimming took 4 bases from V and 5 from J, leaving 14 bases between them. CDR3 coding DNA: TGTGCCAGCAGCTCCTCACAGGGATGGGAGACCCAGTACTTC. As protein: CASSSSQGWETQYF.